Following are 27 T cell receptor beta chains from one sample sequenced in a study of CD4+ T cells in melanoma. TCRdb keeps only in-frame clones here, not all; method: immunoSEQ multiplex PCR. Of around 130,000 clones listed, approximately 91% are singletons. These receptors were taken from a human donor with melanoma.

This rearrangement joins TRBV2 to TRBJ1-1; a weak D match, TRBD1 (6 bases). Germline-derived CDR1 and CDR2 are SNHLY and FYNNEI. The CDR3 spans 13 residues. V lost 4 bases to trimming and J lost 1 base, with 7 bases between them. The CDR3 DNA follows: TGTGCCAGCAGTGGGACAGCGAACACTGAAGCTTTCTTT. This codes for CASSGTANTEAFF.

The gene calls are TRBV2 and TRBJ2-2, with D unresolved. CDR3 size: 14 residues. The V gene lost 3 bases and the J gene lost 4 bases, with 9 bases spanning the gap. The germline V gene encodes CDR1 SNHLY and CDR2 FYNNEI. The CDR3 region has the DNA TGTGCCAGCAGTGAGTACACCACCACCGGGGAGCTGTTTTTT. Amino acids: CASSEYTTTGELFF.

Worth noting for this clone: The same CDR3 also results from other DNA sequences found in this sample. The gene calls are TRBV7-9 and TRBJ2-3; D is tentatively TRBD1 or TRBD2 (6 bases each). This CDR3 comprises 14 residues. Germline values: CDR1 SEHNR, CDR2 FQNEAQ (reference sequence). V lost 1 base and J lost 4, with 9 bases in between. In nucleotides, the CDR3 is TGTGCCAGCAGCTTAGGGGGGGCCGCAGATACGCAGTATTTT. Encoded protein: CASSLGGAADTQYF.

The chain links TRBV6-5 to TRBJ2-7; D not certain. CDR1 and CDR2 (germline): MNHEY, SVGAGI. The CDR3 consists of 11 residues. Deletions cut 7 bases from V and 6 bases from J, with 10 bases between. CDR3 region: CASMRRGEQYF. The CDR3 bases are TGTGCCAGCATGAGGAGAGGCGAGCAGTACTTC.

The V and J genes are TRBV5-1 and TRBJ2-7, with 8 positions matching TRBD2. In germline, CDR1 is SGHRS, CDR2 YFSETQ. The CDR3 has 15 residues. V lost 1 base to trimming and J lost 4 bases; unmatched junction nucleotides: 7. DNA for the CDR3: TGCGCCAGCAGCTTGATGACGGGGGGGCAGTACGAGCAGTACTTC. Protein product: CASSLMTGGQYEQYF.

This chain uses TRBV14 with TRBJ2-6; D uncertain. CDR3 size: 15 residues. Germline V gives CDR1 SGHDN, CDR2 FVKESK. Trimming cost V 4 bases and J 2 bases, with 9 bases left between them. For the CDR3, the DNA is TGTGCCAGCAGCCGCTTCCAGGCTGGGGCCAACGTCCTGACTTTC. It translates to CASSRFQAGANVLTF.

V usage is TRBV5-1 and J usage is TRBJ1-4, with 7 bases that match TRBD1. The CDR3 length is 14 residues. With 3 bases clipped from V and 8 bases from J, the junction kept 7 bases outside the gene matches. The germline gives CDR1 SGHRS, CDR2 YFSETQ. In nucleotides, the CDR3 is TGCGCCAGCAGCTACAGGGGTCATGAAGAAAAACTGTTTTTT. Amino acid sequence: CASSYRGHEEKLFF.

This chain connects TRBV6-1 to TRBJ2-3; D gene ambiguous. Trimming pared 5 bases from V and 0 bases from J, leaving 6 bases between. The CDR3 is 13 residues long. Germline V CDR1 and CDR2: MNHNS, SASEGT. This CDR3 is CASSNPSTDTQYF. CDR3 in DNA: TGTGCCAGCAGTAACCCTAGCACAGATACGCAGTATTTT.

The V and J genes are TRBV21-1 and TRBJ2-5. TRBV21-1 is shown as a pseudogene. This CDR3 region has 13 residues. The CDR3 nucleotides read TGTGCCAGCAGCCTCAACGACCAAGAGACCCAGTACTTC. This gives the protein CASSLNDQETQYF.

V is TRBV29-1 and J is TRBJ1-2; D is possibly TRBD1 (5 bases). This CDR3 is 12 amino acids long. Germline CDR1 reads SQVTM; CDR2 reads ANQGSEA. V lost 6 bases and J lost 8, with 16 bases in between. The DNA of the CDR3 is TGCAGCGTGGGCCCGGGGGAAAAAGGCTACACCTTC. It yields the protein CSVGPGEKGYTF.

This rearrangement joins TRBV5-4 to TRBJ1-2; no clear D. Germline-derived CDR1 and CDR2 are SGHNT and YYREEE (reference sequence). The CDR3 loop spans 13 amino acids. V was shortened by 2 bases and J by 8 bases, with 13 bases between the two germline ends. The CDR3 nucleotides read TGTGCCAGCAGCTTCGGATCCCAAGGGGGCTACACCTTC. Its protein is CASSFGSQGGYTF.

The chain links TRBV7-9 to TRBJ1-2; tentatively, D is TRBD1 (5 bases). Trimming pared 7 bases from V and 1 base from J, leaving 10 bases between. There are 13 residues in the CDR3. The germline V gene has CDR1 SEHNR and CDR2 FQNEAQ (reference sequence). The CDR3 DNA is TGTGCCAGCACCCGGGACCTTAACTATGGCTACACCTTC. Translated: CASTRDLNYGYTF.

The V call is TRBV2, the J call TRBJ1-1, with a weak D call TRBD1 (5 bases). CDR1 and CDR2 (germline): SNHLY, FYNNEI. The V end lost 3 bases, the J end lost 1 base, and 6 bases lay between the germline ends. The length of the CDR3 is 13 residues. CDR3 sequence: CASSDDRNTEAFF. CDR3 in DNA: TGTGCCAGCAGTGACGACAGGAACACTGAAGCTTTCTTT.

The genes are TRBV29-1 and TRBJ2-1; 8 nucleotides match TRBD2. V lost 1 base, J lost 4 bases, and 3 bases stayed unmatched. The CDR3 is 14 residues long. Per germline, CDR1 SQVTM and CDR2 ANQGSEA. CDR3 in amino acids: CSVEGTSGYNEQFF. DNA for the CDR3: TGCAGCGTTGAAGGTACTAGCGGATACAATGAGCAGTTCTTC.

V gene TRBV9 combines with J gene TRBJ1-4; TRBD1 aligns across 10 bases. J lost 8 bases, V lost 4 bases, and 8 bases had no gene match. The CDR3 totals 15 residues. Germline values: CDR1 SGDLS, CDR2 YYNGEE. This chain's CDR3 is CASSPRTGGLEKLFF. As DNA, the CDR3 is TGTGCCAGCAGCCCCAGGACAGGGGGGCTCGAAAAACTGTTTTTT.

The table lists this clone with a count of one. The CDR3: CASSPPGQGATDTQYF. CDR3 in DNA: TGTGCCAGCTCACCACCCGGACAGGGGGCGACAGATACGCAGTATTTT. V and J are TRBV18 and TRBJ2-3, with 11 bases lining up with TRBD1. The CDR3 totals 16 residues. Germline trimming cut 0 bases from V and 3 bases from J; bases unmatched to any gene: 2. CDR1 and CDR2 (germline): KGHSH, LQKENI.

The chain recombines TRBV6-4 with TRBJ2-5; no definite D call. CDR3 length: 12 amino acids. Deletions cut 6 bases from V and 0 bases from J, with 5 bases between. In germline, CDR1 is MRHNA, CDR2 SNTAGT. The CDR3 loop is CASRDDQETQYF. As DNA, the CDR3 is TGTGCCAGCAGGGACGACCAAGAGACCCAGTACTTC.

The rearrangement joins TRBV10-3 to TRBJ1-2, with D unresolved. Per germline, CDR1 ENHRY and CDR2 SYGVKD. Trimming pared 7 bases from V and 4 bases from J, leaving 16 bases between. CDR3 size: 14 residues. CDR3 nucleotide sequence: TGTGCCATCACTCCCTATAGTGGGCCCTATGGCTACACCTTC. This translates into CAITPYSGPYGYTF.

The chain joins TRBV4-1 to TRBJ1-4; the D gene is possibly TRBD1 (5 bases). The CDR3 runs to 15 residues. The V end lost 1 base, the J end lost 6 bases, and 12 bases lay between the germline ends. The germline CDR1 and CDR2 sequences are MGHRA and YSYEKL. The CDR3 sequence: CASSQVRQSYEKLFF. DNA of the CDR3: TGCGCCAGCAGCCAAGTAAGACAGTCCTATGAAAAACTGTTTTTT.

This chain uses TRBV7-9 with TRBJ1-1; TRBD1 agrees at 7 bases. The junction had 14 bases not matched to a gene; V was cut back by 8 bases and J by 5 bases. Germline-derived CDR1 and CDR2 are SEHNR and FQNEAQ (reference sequence). This CDR3 has 15 amino acids. As DNA, the CDR3 is TGTGCCAGCTCCCCCGGGACAGTCGCGGGGACTGAAGCTTTCTTT. It encodes CASSPGTVAGTEAFF.

DNA of the CDR3: TGTGCCAGCAGTGAAGCGCTTCGGTCTAGCGGGGGGCGGGACACGCAGTATTTT. It translates to CASSEALRSSGGRDTQYF. The chain couples TRBV2 to TRBJ2-3, with 11 nucleotides matching TRBD2. CDR3 length equals 18 residues. Germline CDR1 reads SNHLY; CDR2 reads FYNNEI. Unmatched junction bases numbered 14, after V lost 0 bases and J lost 9 bases.

The chain recombines TRBV9 with TRBJ1-1; D unresolved. Germline V gene data show CDR1 as SGDLS and CDR2 as YYNGEE. The CDR3 is 14 residues long. Trimming took 0 bases from V and 3 from J, leaving 9 bases between them. The CDR3 nucleotides read TGTGCCAGCAGCGTAGGGGTCGTCGACACTGAAGCTTTCTTT. Its translation: CASSVGVVDTEAFF.

V is TRBV28 and J is TRBJ2-3; TRBD2 aligns across 9 bases. V lost 3 bases and J lost 6; bases outside the gene matches: 16. The length of the CDR3 is 18 residues. CDR1 and CDR2 from the germline V gene are MDHEN and SYDVKM. This CDR3 reads CASSFLGGGARYADTQYF. CDR3 bases: TGTGCCAGCAGTTTTCTCGGCGGGGGGGCCCGGTATGCCGATACGCAGTATTTT.

The chain uses TRBV5-4 and TRBJ1-3; 8 bases line up with TRBD1. Per the germline V gene, CDR1 is SGHNT and CDR2 is YYREEE (reference sequence). V dropped 2 bases and J dropped 8; count of bases not matched to a gene: 12. The CDR3 is 16 residues long. The CDR3 coding sequence is TGTGCCAGCAGCTTAGATCAGGGGGCTCGCAGCCACACCATATATTTT. Protein: CASSLDQGARSHTIYF.

The table lists this clone with a count of one. The V call is TRBV4-1, the J call TRBJ2-7; D might be TRBD2 (6 bases). The CDR3 spans 15 residues. Per germline, CDR1 MGHRA and CDR2 YSYEKL. V was shortened by 0 bases and J by 2 bases, with 11 bases between the two germline ends. CDR3 coding DNA: TGCGCCAGCAGCCAAGATCCAGGCGGGACCTACGAGCAGTACTTC. Translating it yields CASSQDPGGTYEQYF.

CDR3 residues: CASSLVDRANTEAFF. In nucleotides, the CDR3 is TGCGCCAGCAGCTTGGTAGACAGGGCGAACACTGAAGCTTTCTTT. This chain uses TRBV5-1 with TRBJ1-1; 7 bases map to TRBD1. Germline lookup yields CDR1 SGHRS and CDR2 YFSETQ. CDR3 size: 15 residues. The V segment lost 0 bases and the J segment 1 base; nucleotides outside the gene matches: 3.

The V call is TRBV4-1, the J call TRBJ2-5, with TRBD2 matching 11 bases. The CDR3 loop spans 17 amino acids. Trimming took 0 bases from V and 5 from J; bases not matched to a gene: 8. CDR1 is MGHRA and CDR2 is YSYEKL in the germline V gene. The CDR3 nucleotides are TGCGCCAGCAGCCAAGAATCGGCTAGCGGGGGGAGGGAGACCCAGTACTTC. Amino acid sequence: CASSQESASGGRETQYF.